Listed here is a single TCR beta chain. The target antigen is unknown. The V and J ends lost 4 bases and 2 bases respectively, with 11 bases between them. Germline V gives CDR1 ENHRY, CDR2 SYGVKD. This CDR3 spans 15 amino acids. The data derive from a study of siplizumab effects on memory and regulatory T cells. Study observations and caveats: Apparently more diverse than memory cells, naive T cells also seemed major alloresponse contributors.

Around 96,000 TCR templates underwent assay in each sample. Using immunoSEQ multiplex PCR, the repertoire was profiled, and TCRdb retains in-frame clones only, with some absent. The top ten hold 1.3% of the sample, which has about 120,000 clones, roughly 90% seen once. The sequenced sample was CD4+ T cells sorted from blood. This TCR was sampled from a human donor in good health. J is TRBJ2-2 and V is TRBV10-3; possibly TRBD1 or TRBD2 for D (5 bases each). Here the CDR3 reads CAISAGPTNTGELFF. CDR3 DNA sequence: TGTGCCATCAGTGCGGGACCCACCAACACCGGGGAGCTGTTTTTT.